These T cell receptor beta chains were read from a single sample in a study of cytomegalovirus exposure and HLA in healthy donors. Sequencing used immunoSEQ multiplex PCR; TCRdb keeps in-frame clones, though not all of them. The data show 100,000 to 150,000 clones, with under 80% seen just once and 3% to 5% held by the top ten. Specimen: PBMCs. These receptors came from a man between 40 and 49 years old in good health and CMV-seropositive. Each CDR3 is given with its conserved first and last residue. The D gene is left open where the match is weak.

-,14,TRBV5-4,TRBJ2-7,CASSLAGSFNEQYF
-,13,TRBV2,TRBJ1-5,CASTDPGNQPQHF
-,15,TRBV5-1,TRBJ1-5,CASRSDSYSNQPQHF
TRBD1,14,TRBV5-1,TRBJ2-1,CASSLETGYNEQFF
-,15,TRBV7-2,TRBJ1-1,CASSPRGGTNTEAFF
TRBD2,18,TRBV27,TRBJ2-1,CASSSPPVTSGTYNEQFF
-,11,TRBV2,TRBJ2-1,CASEAVNEQFF
-,15,TRBV27,TRBJ2-5,CASSLSMDRQETQYF
-,15,TRBV4-2,TRBJ1-1,CASSQEEGGAAEAFF
-,11,TRBV5-1,TRBJ2-7,CASSYGQEEYF
-,14,TRBV19,TRBJ2-1,CATSGMSSYNEQFF
TRBD1,15,TRBV19,TRBJ2-5,CASSIDGTGEETQYF
TRBD1,16,TRBV7-9,TRBJ1-2,CASSQDRGRSSDGYTF
TRBD1,14,TRBV25-1,TRBJ2-7,CASRGQGETYEQYF
-,15,TRBV5-1,TRBJ1-4,CASSFRDYTSEKLFF
TRBD1,14,TRBV5-1,TRBJ1-2,CASSRTGGGYGYTF